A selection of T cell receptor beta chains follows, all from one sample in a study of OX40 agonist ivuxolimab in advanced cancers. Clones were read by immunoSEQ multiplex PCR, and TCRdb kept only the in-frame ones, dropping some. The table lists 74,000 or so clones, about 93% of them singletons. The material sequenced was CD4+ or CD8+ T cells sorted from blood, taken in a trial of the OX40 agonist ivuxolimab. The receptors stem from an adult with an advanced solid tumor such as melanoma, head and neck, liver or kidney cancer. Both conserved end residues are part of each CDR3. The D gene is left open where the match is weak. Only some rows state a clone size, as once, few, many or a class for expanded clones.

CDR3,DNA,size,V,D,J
CASSRGQVPNTGELFF,TGTGCCAGCTCACGCGGACAGGTACCAAACACCGGGGAGCTGTTTTTT,.,TRBV18,TRBD1,TRBJ2-2
CASRSTGEPPYEQYF,TGTGCCAGCAGATCTACAGGGGAACCCCCCTACGAGCAGTACTTC,.,TRBV6-1,TRBD1,TRBJ2-7
CASSQVRLYGNEQYF,TGTGCCAGCAGCCAAGTACGCCTATATGGTAACGAGCAGTACTTC,.,TRBV4-2,.,TRBJ2-7
CASSSTKAGPSYNEQFF,TGTGCCAGCAGCTCCACGAAAGCGGGACCTTCCTACAATGAGCAGTTCTTC,.,TRBV7-8,TRBD2,TRBJ2-1
CASNRQAYEQYF,TGTGCCAGCAACAGGCAGGCCTACGAGCAGTACTTC,.,TRBV2,.,TRBJ2-7
CASSLGQTNEKLFF,TGCGCCAGCAGCCTGGGACAGACTAATGAAAAACTGTTTTTT,.,TRBV5-1,TRBD1,TRBJ1-4
CAINDEVSYNSPLHF,TGTGCCATCAATGATGAGGTCTCCTATAATTCACCCCTCCACTTT,once,TRBV10-3,.,TRBJ1-6
CASRLDRGAEAFF,TGTGCCAGCAGGCTCGACAGGGGGGCTGAAGCTTTCTTT,.,TRBV6-5,TRBD1,TRBJ1-1
CASSLPGQGAGGYTF,TGTGCCAGCAGTTTACCAGGACAGGGGGCCGGCGGCTACACCTTC,.,TRBV28,TRBD1,TRBJ1-2
CASSAGGGANYGYTF,TGTGCCAGCAGCGCAGGTGGGGGAGCTAACTATGGCTACACCTTC,.,TRBV6-4,.,TRBJ1-2
CASSWTENEKLFF,TGTGCCAGCAGCTGGACCGAGAATGAAAAACTGTTTTTT,.,TRBV5-4,.,TRBJ1-4
CSAEGGTSYEQCF,TGCAGCGCCGAGGGGGGGACTAGCTACGAGCAGTGCTTC,once,TRBV29-1,TRBD2,TRBJ2-7
CAWSTSGGNIQYF,TGTGCCTGGAGCACGTCAGGGGGAAACATTCAGTACTTC,once,TRBV30,TRBD1,TRBJ2-4
CASSPQGTGELFF,TGTGCCAGCTCACCTCAGGGCACCGGGGAGCTGTTTTTT,.,TRBV18,.,TRBJ2-2
CASSKQGALSTDTQYF,TGTGCCAGCAGCAAACAGGGGGCGCTGAGCACAGATACGCAGTATTTT,.,TRBV7-2,TRBD1,TRBJ2-3
CASSPLGSEQYF,TGTGCCAGCTCACCACTGGGAAGCGAGCAGTACTTC,.,TRBV18,.,TRBJ2-7
CAISAGTSYGYTF,TGTGCCATCAGCGCCGGGACAAGCTATGGCTACACCTTC,.,TRBV10-3,.,TRBJ1-2
CASSFDGTLAGGTTDTQYF,TGTGCCAGCAGCTTCGACGGGACTTTAGCGGGGGGAACCACAGATACGCAGTATTTT,.,TRBV7-2,TRBD2,TRBJ2-3
CASSFDRAANEKLFF,TGTGCCAGCAGCTTCGACAGGGCGGCTAATGAAAAACTGTTTTTT,once,TRBV7-9,TRBD1,TRBJ1-4
CASSERTVFETQYF,TGTGCCAGCAGTGAACGGACGGTATTCGAGACCCAGTACTTC,.,TRBV25-1,.,TRBJ2-5
CASRTNQGYGYTF,TGTGCCAGCAGAACGAACCAGGGTTATGGCTACACCTTC,.,TRBV6-1,.,TRBJ1-2
CASSPAPGQGREQYF,TGTGCCAGCTCACCCGCTCCGGGACAGGGCCGAGAGCAGTACTTC,.,TRBV18,TRBD1,TRBJ2-7
CASSLTGQPYGYTF,TGTGCCAGCTCCTTAACTGGGCAGCCCTATGGCTACACCTTC,.,TRBV28,.,TRBJ1-2
CASSLASLAGIGNEQFF,TGTGCCAGCAGCTTGGCTAGTTTAGCGGGGATTGGCAATGAGCAGTTCTTC,.,TRBV5-4,TRBD2,TRBJ2-1
CSARDRSRPEKHRGAVF,TGCAGCGCTAGGGACAGATCCCGCCCTGAGAAACACCGGGGAGCTGTTTTT,.,TRBV29-1,TRBD1,TRBJ2-2
CASSRSGLWAQYF,TGTGCCAGCAGCCGAAGTGGGCTTTGGGCGCAGTATTTT,.,TRBV5-6,.,TRBJ2-3
CAWSRASGRPAPGELFF,TGTGCCTGGAGTCGGGCTAGCGGGAGACCCGCACCCGGGGAGCTGTTTTTT,.,TRBV30,TRBD2,TRBJ2-2
CASSPSGTGSTDTQYF,TGTGCCAGCTCACCTTCCGGGACAGGAAGCACAGATACGCAGTATTTT,.,TRBV18,TRBD1,TRBJ2-3
CAWSVSQGTDTQYF,TGTGCCTGGAGTGTAAGCCAGGGTACAGATACGCAGTATTTT,.,TRBV30,.,TRBJ2-3
CSVLAGRGETQYF,TGCAGCGTTTTGGCAGGGAGAGGGGAGACCCAGTACTTC,.,TRBV29-1,.,TRBJ2-5
CASSLVAGLAGGDNEQFF,TGTGCCAGCAGCTTAGTGGCGGGACTAGCGGGGGGGGACAATGAGCAGTTCTTC,.,TRBV7-2,TRBD2,TRBJ2-1
CASSPPTGRNEKLFF,TGCGCCAGCAGCCCCCCGACAGGCCGTAATGAAAAACTGTTTTTT,.,TRBV5-1,.,TRBJ1-4
CASSQDLLASGSYNEQFF,TGCGCCAGCAGCCAAGATCTTCTCGCTAGCGGGAGCTACAATGAGCAGTTCTTC,once,TRBV4-3,TRBD2,TRBJ2-1
CASSDGWEQFF,TGTGCCAGCAGTGATGGTTGGGAGCAGTTCTTC,.,TRBV6-4,.,TRBJ2-1